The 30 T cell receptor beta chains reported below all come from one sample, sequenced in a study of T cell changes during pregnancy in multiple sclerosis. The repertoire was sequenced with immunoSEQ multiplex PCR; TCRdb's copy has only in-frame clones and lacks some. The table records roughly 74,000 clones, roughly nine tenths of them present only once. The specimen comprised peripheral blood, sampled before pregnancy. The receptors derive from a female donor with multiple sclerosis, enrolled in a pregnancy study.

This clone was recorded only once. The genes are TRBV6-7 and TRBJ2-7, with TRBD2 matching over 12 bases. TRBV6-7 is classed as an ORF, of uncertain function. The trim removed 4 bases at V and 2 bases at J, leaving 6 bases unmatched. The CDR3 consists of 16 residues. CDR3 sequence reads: CASSFRLAGAPYEQYF. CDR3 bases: TGTGCCAGCAGTTTTCGACTAGCGGGAGCCCCCTACGAGCAGTACTTC.

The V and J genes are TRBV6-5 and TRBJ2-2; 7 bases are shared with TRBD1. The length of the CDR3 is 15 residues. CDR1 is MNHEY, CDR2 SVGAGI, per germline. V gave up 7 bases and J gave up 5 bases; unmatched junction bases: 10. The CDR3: CASTLGQRGTGELFF. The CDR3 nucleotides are TGTGCCAGCACCCTGGGACAGCGTGGGACCGGGGAGCTGTTTTTT.

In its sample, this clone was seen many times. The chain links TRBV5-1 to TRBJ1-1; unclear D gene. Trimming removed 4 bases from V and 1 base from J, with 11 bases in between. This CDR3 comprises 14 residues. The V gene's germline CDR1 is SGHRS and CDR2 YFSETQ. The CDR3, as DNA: TGCGCCAGCAGCCCCCGTACACAGAACACTGAAGCTTTCTTT. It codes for CASSPRTQNTEAFF.

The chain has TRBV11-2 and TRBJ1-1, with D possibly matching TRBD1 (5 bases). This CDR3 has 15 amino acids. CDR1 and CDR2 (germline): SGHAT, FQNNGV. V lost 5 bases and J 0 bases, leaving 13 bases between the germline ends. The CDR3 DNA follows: TGTGCCAGCAGCGATTACAGGAGAATGAACACTGAAGCTTTCTTT. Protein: CASSDYRRMNTEAFF.

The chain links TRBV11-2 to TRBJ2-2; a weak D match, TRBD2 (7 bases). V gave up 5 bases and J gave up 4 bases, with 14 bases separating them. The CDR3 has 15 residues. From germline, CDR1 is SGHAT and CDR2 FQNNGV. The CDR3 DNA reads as TGTGCCAGCAGCACGGACGGGGGGCGCACCGGGGAGCTGTTTTTT. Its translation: CASSTDGGRTGELFF.

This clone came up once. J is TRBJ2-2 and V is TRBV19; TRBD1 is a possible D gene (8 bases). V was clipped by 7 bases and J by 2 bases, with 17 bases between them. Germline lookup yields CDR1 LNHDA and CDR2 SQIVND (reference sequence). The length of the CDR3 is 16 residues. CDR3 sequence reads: CASMGRDRPNTGELFF. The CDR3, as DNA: TGTGCCAGTATGGGGAGGGACAGGCCTAACACCGGGGAGCTGTTTTTT.

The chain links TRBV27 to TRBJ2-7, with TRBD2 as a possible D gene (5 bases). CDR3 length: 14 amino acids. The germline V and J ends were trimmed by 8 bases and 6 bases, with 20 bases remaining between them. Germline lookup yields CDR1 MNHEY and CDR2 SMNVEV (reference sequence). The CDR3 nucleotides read TGTGCCAGCGTCCAGAGGACGGGAAAGGGCGAGCAGTACTTC. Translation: CASVQRTGKGEQYF.

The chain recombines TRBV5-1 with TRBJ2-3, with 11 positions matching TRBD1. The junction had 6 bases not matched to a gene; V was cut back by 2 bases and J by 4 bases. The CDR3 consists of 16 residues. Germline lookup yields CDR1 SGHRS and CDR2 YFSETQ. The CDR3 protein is CASSLLGQGGADTQYF. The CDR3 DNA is TGCGCCAGCAGCTTATTGGGACAGGGGGGCGCAGATACGCAGTATTTT.

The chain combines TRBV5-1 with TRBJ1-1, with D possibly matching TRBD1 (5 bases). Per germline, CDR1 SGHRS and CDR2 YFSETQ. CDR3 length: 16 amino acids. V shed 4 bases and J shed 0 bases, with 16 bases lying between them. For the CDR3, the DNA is TGCGCCAGCAGCCCTCAGCTAGGACAACTGAACACTGAAGCTTTCTTT. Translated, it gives CASSPQLGQLNTEAFF.

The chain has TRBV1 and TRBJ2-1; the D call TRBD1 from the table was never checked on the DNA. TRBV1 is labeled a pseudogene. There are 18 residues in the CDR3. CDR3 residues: CTSSHLDLRDRVGTFWFF. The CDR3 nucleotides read TGCACCAGCAGCCATCTTGACCTTAGGGACAGGGTAGGAACGTTTTGGTTCTTC.

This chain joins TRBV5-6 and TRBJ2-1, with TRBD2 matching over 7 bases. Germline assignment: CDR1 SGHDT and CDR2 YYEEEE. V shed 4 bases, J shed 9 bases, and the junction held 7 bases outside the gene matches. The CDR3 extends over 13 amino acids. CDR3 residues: CASSHFSSGEQFF. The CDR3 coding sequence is TGTGCCAGCAGCCACTTTTCTAGCGGTGAGCAGTTCTTC.

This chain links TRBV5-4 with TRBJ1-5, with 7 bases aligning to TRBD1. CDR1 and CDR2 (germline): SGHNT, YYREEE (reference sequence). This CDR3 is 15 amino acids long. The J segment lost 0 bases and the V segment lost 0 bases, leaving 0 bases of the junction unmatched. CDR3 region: CASSLAGGSNQPQHF. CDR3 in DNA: TGTGCCAGCAGCTTGGCAGGGGGTAGCAATCAGCCCCAGCATTTT.

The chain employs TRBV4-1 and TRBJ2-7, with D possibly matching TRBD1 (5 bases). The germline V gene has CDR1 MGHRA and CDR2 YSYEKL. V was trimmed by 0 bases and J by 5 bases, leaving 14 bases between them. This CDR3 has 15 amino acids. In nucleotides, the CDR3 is TGCGCCAGCAGCCAAGATGGGGCAGGGCGAGACGAGCAGTACTTC. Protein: CASSQDGAGRDEQYF.

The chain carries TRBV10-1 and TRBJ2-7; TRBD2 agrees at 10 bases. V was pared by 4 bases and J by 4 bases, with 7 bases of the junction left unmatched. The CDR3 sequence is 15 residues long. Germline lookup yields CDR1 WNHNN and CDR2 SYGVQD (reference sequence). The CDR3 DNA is TGCGCCAGCAGTGTAGGCCGGACTAGCGGTTACGAGCAGTACTTC. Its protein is CASSVGRTSGYEQYF.

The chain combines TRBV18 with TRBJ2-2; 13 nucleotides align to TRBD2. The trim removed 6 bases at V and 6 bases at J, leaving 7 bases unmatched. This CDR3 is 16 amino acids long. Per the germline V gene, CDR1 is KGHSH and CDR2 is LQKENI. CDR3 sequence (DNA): TGTGCCAGCTCGGAGGGACTAGCGGGGTCGGCCGGGGAGCTGTTTTTT. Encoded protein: CASSEGLAGSAGELFF.

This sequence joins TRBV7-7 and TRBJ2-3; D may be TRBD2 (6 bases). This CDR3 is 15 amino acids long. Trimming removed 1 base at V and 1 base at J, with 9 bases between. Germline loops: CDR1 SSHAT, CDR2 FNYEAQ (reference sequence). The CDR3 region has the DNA TGTGCCAGCAGCTTAGGGTCTAGCGGCACAGATACGCAGTATTTT. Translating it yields CASSLGSSGTDTQYF.

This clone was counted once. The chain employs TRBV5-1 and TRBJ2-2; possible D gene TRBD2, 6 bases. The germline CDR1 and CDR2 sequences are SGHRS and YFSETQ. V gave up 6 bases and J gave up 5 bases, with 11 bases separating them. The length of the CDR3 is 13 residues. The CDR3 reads CASTSGTTGELFF. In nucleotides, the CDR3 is TGCGCCAGCACCTCGGGGACTACCGGGGAGCTGTTTTTT.

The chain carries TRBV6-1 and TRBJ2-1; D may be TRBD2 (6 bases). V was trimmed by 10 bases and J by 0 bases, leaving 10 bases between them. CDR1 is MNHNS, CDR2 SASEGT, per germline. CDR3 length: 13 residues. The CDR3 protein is CATETSSYNEQFF. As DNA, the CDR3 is TGTGCCACGGAGACTAGCTCCTACAATGAGCAGTTCTTC.

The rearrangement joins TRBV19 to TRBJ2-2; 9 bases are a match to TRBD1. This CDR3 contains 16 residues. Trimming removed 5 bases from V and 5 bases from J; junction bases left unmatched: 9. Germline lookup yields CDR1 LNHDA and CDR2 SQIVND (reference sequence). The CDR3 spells CASSALGTGRTGELFF. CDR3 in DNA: TGTGCCAGTAGTGCCCTCGGGACAGGGAGAACCGGGGAGCTGTTTTTT.

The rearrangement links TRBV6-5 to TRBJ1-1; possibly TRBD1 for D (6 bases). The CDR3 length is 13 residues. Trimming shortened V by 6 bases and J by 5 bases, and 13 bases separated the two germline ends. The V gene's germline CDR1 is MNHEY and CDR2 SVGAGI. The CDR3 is CASRLLGQTEAFF. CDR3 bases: TGTGCCAGCAGGTTACTAGGACAGACTGAAGCTTTCTTT.

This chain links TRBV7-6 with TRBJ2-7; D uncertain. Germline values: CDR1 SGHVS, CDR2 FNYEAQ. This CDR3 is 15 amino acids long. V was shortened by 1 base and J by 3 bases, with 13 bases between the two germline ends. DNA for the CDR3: TGTGCCAGCAGCTTAGAAGCAGGTACGAACTACGAGCAGTACTTC. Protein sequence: CASSLEAGTNYEQYF.

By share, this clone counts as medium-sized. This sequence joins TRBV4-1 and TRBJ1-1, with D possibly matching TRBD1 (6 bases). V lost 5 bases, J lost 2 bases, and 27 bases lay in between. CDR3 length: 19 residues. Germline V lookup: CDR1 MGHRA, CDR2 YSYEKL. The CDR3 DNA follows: TGCGCCAGCAGCAACACCGGGACACCCATTTTGGGGAGCAACACTGAAGCTTTCTTT. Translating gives CASSNTGTPILGSNTEAFF.

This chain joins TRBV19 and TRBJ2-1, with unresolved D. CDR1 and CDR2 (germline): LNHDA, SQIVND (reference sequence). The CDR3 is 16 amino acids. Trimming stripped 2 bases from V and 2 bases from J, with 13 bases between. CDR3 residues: CASSISSHSTYNEQFF. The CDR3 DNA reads TGTGCCAGTAGTATATCCTCCCACTCAACCTACAATGAGCAGTTCTTC.

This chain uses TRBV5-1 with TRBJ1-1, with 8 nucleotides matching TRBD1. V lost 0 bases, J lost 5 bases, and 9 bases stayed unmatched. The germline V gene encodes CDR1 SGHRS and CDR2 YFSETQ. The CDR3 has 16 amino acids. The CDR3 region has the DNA TGCGCCAGCAGCTTGGTAGGACAGGGTTACGTGACTGAAGCTTTCTTT. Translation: CASSLVGQGYVTEAFF.

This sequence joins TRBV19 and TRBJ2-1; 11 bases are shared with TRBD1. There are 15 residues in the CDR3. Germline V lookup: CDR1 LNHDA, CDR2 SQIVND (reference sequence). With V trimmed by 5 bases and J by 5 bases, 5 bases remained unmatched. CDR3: CASSPRDRGNNEQFF. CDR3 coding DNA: TGTGCCAGTAGTCCACGGGACAGGGGGAACAATGAGCAGTTCTTC. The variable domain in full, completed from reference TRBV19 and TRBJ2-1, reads DGGITQSPKYLFRKEGQNVTLSCEQNLNHDAMYWYRQDPGQGLRLIYYSQIVNDFQKGDIAEGYSVSREKKESFPLTVTSAQKNPTAFYLCASSPRDRGNNEQFFGPGTRLTVL.

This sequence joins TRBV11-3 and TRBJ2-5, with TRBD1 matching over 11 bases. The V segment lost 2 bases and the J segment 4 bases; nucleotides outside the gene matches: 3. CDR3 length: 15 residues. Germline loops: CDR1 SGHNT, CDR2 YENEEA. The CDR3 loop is CASSLPGTGGETQYF. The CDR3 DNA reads TGTGCCAGCAGCTTACCGGGGACAGGGGGAGAGACCCAGTACTTC.

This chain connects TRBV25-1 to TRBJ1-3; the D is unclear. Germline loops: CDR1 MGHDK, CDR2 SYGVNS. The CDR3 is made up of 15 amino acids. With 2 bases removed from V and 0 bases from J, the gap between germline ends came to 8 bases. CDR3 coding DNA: TGTGCCAGCAGTGAACCCGGTAGCTCTGGAAACACCATATATTTT. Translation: CASSEPGSSGNTIYF.

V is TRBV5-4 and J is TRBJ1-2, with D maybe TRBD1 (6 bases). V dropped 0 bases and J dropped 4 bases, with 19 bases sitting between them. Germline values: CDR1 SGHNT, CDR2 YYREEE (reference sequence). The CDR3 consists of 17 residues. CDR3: CASSLGQGMELSYGYTF. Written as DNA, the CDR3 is TGTGCCAGCAGCTTGGGGCAGGGGATGGAGCTTAGCTATGGCTACACCTTC.

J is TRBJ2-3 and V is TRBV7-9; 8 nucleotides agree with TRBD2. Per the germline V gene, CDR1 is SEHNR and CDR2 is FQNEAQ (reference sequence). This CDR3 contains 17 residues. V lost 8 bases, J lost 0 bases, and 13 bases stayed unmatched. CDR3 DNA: TGTGCCAGCTTGGGGATTGGGGCTAGCGGGAGCACAGATACGCAGTATTTT. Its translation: CASLGIGASGSTDTQYF.

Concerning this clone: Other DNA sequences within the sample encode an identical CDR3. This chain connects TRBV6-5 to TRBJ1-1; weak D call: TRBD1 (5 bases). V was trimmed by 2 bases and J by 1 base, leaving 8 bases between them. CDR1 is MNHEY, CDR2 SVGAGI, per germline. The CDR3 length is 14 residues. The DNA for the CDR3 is TGTGCCAGCAGTTACGGCGGGGGGAACACTGAAGCTTTCTTT. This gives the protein CASSYGGGNTEAFF.